This T cell receptor beta chain derives from a study of blood T cell repertoires in COVID-19. The table came from immunoSEQ multiplex PCR; TCRdb's copy has only in-frame clones and leaves some out. Counted here are around 310,000 clones, approximately 89% occurring once; the ten biggest clones make up over 9%. The CDR3 is 15 amino acids. V shed 5 bases and J 4 bases; nucleotides not matched to a gene: 10. Germline values: CDR1 SGHTA, CDR2 FQGNSA. The sample consisted of PBMCs or T cells enriched from blood (not recorded which). The TCR comes from a woman aged 25 to 39 who had recovered from COVID-19. The chain recombines TRBV7-2 with TRBJ2-7, with 8 bases aligning to TRBD2. In DNA form, the CDR3 reads TGTGCCAGCAGCCTAATCGGACTAGCAGATTACGAGCAGTACTTC. It encodes CASSLIGLADYEQYF.